This T cell receptor beta chain emerged from a study of cytomegalovirus exposure and HLA in healthy donors. Germline CDR1 SGHTA, CDR2 FQGTGA. After removal of 0 bases from V and 3 bases from J, the junction contained 2 bases not matched to a gene. The CDR3 spans 15 residues. Though nominally healthy at sampling, donors likely had unrecorded immune exposures. Study outcomes and limitations: Earlier results showed most TCR beta V segments being productive about 87% or about 30% of the time. Exclusion as indistinguishable affected some V segments, including TRBV6-2 and TRBV6-3.

About this clone: The antigen is not known.

Primers included in the PCR were 60 Vbeta and 13 Jbeta primers. In the authors' methods: Counted up in a later analysis, unique TCR beta chains came to some 80 million, with around 10 million shared. Assay used: immunoSEQ multiplex PCR; TCRdb lists only in-frame clones, some missing. D and trimming come from the DNA, and the V and J calls and clone size come from that table. The sample lists over 85,000 clones; about 80% were seen once. Material for sequencing was PBMCs. This clonotype originated in a woman between 55 and 75 years old in good health and CMV-seropositive. V and J are TRBV7-3 and TRBJ2-1; 7 bases match TRBD1. CDR3 coding DNA: TGTGCCAGCAGCTTAACGGGACAGTACTACAATGAGCAGTTCTTC. Its protein is CASSLTGQYYNEQFF.